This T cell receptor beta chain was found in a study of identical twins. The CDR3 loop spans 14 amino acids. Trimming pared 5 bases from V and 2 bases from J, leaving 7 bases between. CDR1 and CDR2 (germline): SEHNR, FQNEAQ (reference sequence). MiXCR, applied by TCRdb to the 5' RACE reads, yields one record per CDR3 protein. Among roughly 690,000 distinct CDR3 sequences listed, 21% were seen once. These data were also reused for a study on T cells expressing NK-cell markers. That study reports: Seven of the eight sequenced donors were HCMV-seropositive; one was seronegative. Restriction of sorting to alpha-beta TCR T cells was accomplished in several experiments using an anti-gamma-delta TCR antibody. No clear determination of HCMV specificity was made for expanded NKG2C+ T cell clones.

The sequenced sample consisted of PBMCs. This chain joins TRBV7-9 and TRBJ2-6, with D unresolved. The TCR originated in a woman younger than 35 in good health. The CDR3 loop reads CASSPGAGANVLTF. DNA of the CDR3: TGTGCCAGCAGCCCGGGTGCTGGGGCCAACGTCCTGACTTTC.